These 5 T cell receptor beta chains were all obtained from the same sample, sequenced in a study of shared clonotypes between healthy human individuals. The protocol was immunoSEQ multiplex PCR, while the TCRdb copy is restricted to in-frame clones and leaves out a portion. The profile shows around 2.3 million clones, approximately 95% of them singletons. Sequencing was carried out using naive CD4+ T cells sorted from blood. Subset defined: CD45RA+ positively selected. The source of these receptors is a man younger than 30 in good health.

The chain employs TRBV7-9 and TRBJ2-4; 7 bases align to TRBD2. The CDR3 is 18 residues long. V lost 4 bases, J lost 0 bases, and 12 bases stayed unmatched. The germline V gene has CDR1 SEHNR and CDR2 FQNEAQ (reference sequence). The CDR3 nucleotides are TGTGCCAGCAGCTCGGGGACTATCCCCTGGGTAGCCAAAAACATTCAGTACTTC. It yields the protein CASSSGTIPWVAKNIQYF.

This sequence joins TRBV19 and TRBJ1-4, with D unclear. V was pared by 6 bases and J by 4 bases, with 21 bases between. Germline-derived CDR1 and CDR2 are LNHDA and SQIVND (reference sequence). The CDR3 totals 17 residues. The CDR3 reads CASSGRVGAIVNEKLFF. CDR3 sequence (DNA): TGTGCCAGTAGCGGTAGGGTCGGAGCGATTGTTAATGAAAAACTGTTTTTT.

The rearrangement uses TRBV19 and TRBJ1-2; 7 bases agree with TRBD1. Germline trimming cut 2 bases from V and 0 bases from J; bases unmatched to any gene: 9. The germline CDR1 and CDR2 sequences are LNHDA and SQIVND (reference sequence). The CDR3 runs to 17 residues. The CDR3, as DNA: TGTGCCAGTAGTATAAATTCCGGGACAGCTGCTAACTATGGCTACACCTTC. Residues: CASSINSGTAANYGYTF.

The chain recombines TRBV5-1 with TRBJ2-3, with D possibly TRBD1 on 5 matching bases. The germline gives CDR1 SGHRS, CDR2 YFSETQ. This CDR3 comprises 15 residues. Trimming removed 4 bases at V and 2 bases at J, with 14 bases between. This CDR3 is CASSPQGRDTDTQYF. CDR3 in DNA: TGCGCCAGCAGCCCCCAGGGCAGGGACACAGATACGCAGTATTTT.

The chain couples TRBV10-2 to TRBJ1-2; D not certain. V was cut by 4 bases and J by 5 bases, with 14 bases left in between. The CDR3 has 14 residues. Germline CDR1 and CDR2: WSHSY and SAAADI. In DNA, the CDR3 is TGCGCCAGCAGTGGCGGGCTTAGTGGATATGGCTACACCTTC. This translates into CASSGGLSGYGYTF.